Given below is one T cell receptor beta chain in context. No antigen is known for it. A read error may produce the germline difference seen at one junction end. The source of the sample is a study of cytomegalovirus exposure and HLA in healthy donors. Study-wide context: Sequencing of roughly 180 million T cells in an earlier analysis found around 120 million unique TCR beta sequences.

This CDR3 is built from 16 residues. Germline V gene lookup returns CDR1 SGDLS and CDR2 YYNGEE. Study findings and constraints: Later analysis identified several of the most significant clusters that appeared linked to common viral pathogens. According to a later analysis, most TCR beta chains associated with CMV appeared HLA-restricted. Later genetic work tied a missense DCLRE1C variant to beta-chain V and J trimming.

In the PCR, 60 Vbeta and 13 Jbeta primers were used. Sequencing was performed with immunoSEQ multiplex PCR; in TCRdb, only in-frame clones are kept and a portion is missing. Among some 110,000 clones listed, about two thirds were seen once. The sample comprised PBMCs. The receptor was isolated from a man aged 60 to 69 in good health and CMV-seropositive. The chain has TRBV9 and TRBJ1-3, with unresolved D. CDR3 DNA sequence: TGTGTCAGCAGCGTAGGCCGCGGGAGCTCTGGAAACACCATATATTTT. This sequence encodes CVSSVGRGSSGNTIYF.